Included here is one T cell receptor (beta chain) sequence, with context. Its antigen is unknown. TCRdb re-called the 5' RACE reads and catalogs CDR3 proteins one per entry, DNA excluded. Across over 350,000 distinct CDR3 sequences, the top ten clones capture roughly 10% of the sample. The data originate from a study of T cells expressing NK-cell markers. On the study more broadly: Sequencing of TCR beta repertoires drew on sorted CD3+CD56+NKG2C+, CD3+CD56+NKG2C- and CD3+CD56-NKG2C+ T cells.

The CDR3 consists of 15 residues. In germline, CDR1 is KGHDR, CDR2 SFDVKD. Whole-study findings and limits: Dominant NKG2C+ clonotypes were found to form roughly 1.0-7.5% of CD8+ T cells in a handful of donors.

This chain joins TRBV24-1 and TRBJ2-5; lacking DNA, the TRBD1 call made by TCRdb goes unchecked. The material sequenced was blood T cells: a sorted CD56 or NKG2C T cell subset, CD4+ or CD8+ T cells, or bulk PBMC T cells (not recorded which). This TCR derives from a woman between 45 and 65 years old in good health. The CDR3: CATSDRQGLQETQYF.